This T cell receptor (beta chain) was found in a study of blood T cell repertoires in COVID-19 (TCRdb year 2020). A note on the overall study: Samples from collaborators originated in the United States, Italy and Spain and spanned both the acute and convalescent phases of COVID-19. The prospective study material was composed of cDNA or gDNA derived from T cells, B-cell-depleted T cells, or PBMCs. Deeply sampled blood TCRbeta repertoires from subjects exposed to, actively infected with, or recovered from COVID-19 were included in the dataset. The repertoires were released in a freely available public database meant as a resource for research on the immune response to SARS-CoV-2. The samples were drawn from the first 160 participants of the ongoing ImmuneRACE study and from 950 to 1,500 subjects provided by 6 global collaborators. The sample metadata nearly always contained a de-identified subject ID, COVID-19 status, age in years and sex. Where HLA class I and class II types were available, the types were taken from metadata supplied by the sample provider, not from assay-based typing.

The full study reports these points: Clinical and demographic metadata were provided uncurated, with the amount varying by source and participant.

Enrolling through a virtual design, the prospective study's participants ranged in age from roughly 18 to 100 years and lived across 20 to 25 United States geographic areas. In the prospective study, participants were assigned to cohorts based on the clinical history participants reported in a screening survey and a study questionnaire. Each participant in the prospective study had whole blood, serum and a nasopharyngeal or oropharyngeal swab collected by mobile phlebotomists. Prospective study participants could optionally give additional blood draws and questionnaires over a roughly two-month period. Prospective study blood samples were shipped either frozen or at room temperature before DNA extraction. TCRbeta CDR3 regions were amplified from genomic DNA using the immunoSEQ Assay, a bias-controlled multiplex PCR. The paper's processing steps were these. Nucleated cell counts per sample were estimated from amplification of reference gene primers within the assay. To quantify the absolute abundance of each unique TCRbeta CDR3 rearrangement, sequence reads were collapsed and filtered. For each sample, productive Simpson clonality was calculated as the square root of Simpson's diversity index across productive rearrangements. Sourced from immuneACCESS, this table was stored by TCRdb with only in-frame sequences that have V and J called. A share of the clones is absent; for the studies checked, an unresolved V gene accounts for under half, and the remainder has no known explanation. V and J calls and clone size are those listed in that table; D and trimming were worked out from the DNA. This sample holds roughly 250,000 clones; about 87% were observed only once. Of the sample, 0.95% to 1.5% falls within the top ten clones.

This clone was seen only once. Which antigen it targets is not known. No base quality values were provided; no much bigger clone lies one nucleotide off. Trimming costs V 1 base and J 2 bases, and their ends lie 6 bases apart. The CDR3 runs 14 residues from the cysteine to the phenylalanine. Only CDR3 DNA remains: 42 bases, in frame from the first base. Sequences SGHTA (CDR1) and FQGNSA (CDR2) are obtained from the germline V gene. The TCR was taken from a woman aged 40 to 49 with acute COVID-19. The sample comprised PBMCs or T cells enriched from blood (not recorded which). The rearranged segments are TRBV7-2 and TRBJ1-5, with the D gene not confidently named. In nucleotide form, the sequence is TGTGCCAGCAGCTTAGTGTCAGGCAATCAGCCCCAGCATTTT. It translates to CASSLVSGNQPQHF.